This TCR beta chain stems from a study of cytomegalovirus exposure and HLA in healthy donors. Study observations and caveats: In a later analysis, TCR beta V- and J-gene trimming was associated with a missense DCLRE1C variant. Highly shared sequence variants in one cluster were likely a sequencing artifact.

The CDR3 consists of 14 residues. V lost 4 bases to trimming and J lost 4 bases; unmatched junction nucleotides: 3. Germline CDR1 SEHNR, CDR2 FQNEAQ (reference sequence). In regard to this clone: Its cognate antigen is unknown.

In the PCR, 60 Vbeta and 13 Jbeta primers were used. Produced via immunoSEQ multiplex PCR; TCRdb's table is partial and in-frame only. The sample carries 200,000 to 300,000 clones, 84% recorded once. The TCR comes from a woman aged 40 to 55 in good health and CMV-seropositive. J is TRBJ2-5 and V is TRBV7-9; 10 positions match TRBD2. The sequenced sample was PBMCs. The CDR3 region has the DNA TGTGCCAGCAGCTCCGGACTAGCGGTAGAGACCCAGTACTTC. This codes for CASSSGLAVETQYF.